Listed below are T cell receptor beta chains from one sample, sequenced in a study of control samples from healthy donors and cancer patients. The table came from immunoSEQ multiplex PCR; TCRdb's copy has only in-frame clones and leaves some out. The clone table shows under 200,000 clones, with the ten largest holding roughly 2%. Sequencing was done on a sample of blood. The source is a woman in her 30s in good health. The CDR3 runs from the conserved cysteine through the conserved F or W. The D gene is left open where the match is weak.

v_call: TRBV5-6; j_call: TRBJ2-3; d_call: .; cdr3_nt: TGTGCCAGCAGCCGCGACTGGGGGAGCACAGATACGCAGTATTTT; cdr3_aa: CASSRDWGSTDTQYF
v_call: TRBV5-1; j_call: TRBJ2-3; d_call: .; cdr3_nt: TGCGCCAGCAGCTTATACGTGACAGCAGCCACAGATACGCAGTATTTT; cdr3_aa: CASSLYVTAATDTQYF
v_call: TRBV29-1; j_call: TRBJ1-1; d_call: TRBD1; cdr3_nt: TGCAGCGTTGTCGGAACCGGGACAGGGAGGACTGAAGCTTTCTTT; cdr3_aa: CSVVGTGTGRTEAFF
v_call: TRBV5-1; j_call: TRBJ1-2; d_call: TRBD1; cdr3_nt: TGCGCCAGCGCCCCAGGGGGCGCACGTAACTATGGCTACACCTTC; cdr3_aa: CASAPGGARNYGYTF
v_call: TRBV15; j_call: TRBJ2-3; d_call: .; cdr3_nt: TGTGCCACCAGCAGTGTTACTAGCACAGATACGCAGTATTTT; cdr3_aa: CATSSVTSTDTQYF
v_call: TRBV2; j_call: TRBJ1-1; d_call: .; cdr3_nt: TGTGCCAGCATCTTGACAGTATTGGCTACGAACACTGAAGCTTTCTTT; cdr3_aa: CASILTVLATNTEAFF
v_call: TRBV7-9; j_call: TRBJ2-5; d_call: .; cdr3_nt: TGTGCCAGCAGCTCCGGACGGTACCGACGTGAAGAGACCCAGTACTTC; cdr3_aa: CASSSGRYRREETQYF
v_call: TRBV9; j_call: TRBJ2-5; d_call: TRBD2; cdr3_nt: TGTGCCAGCAGCGTAGGAGGTGGTACGGCTAGCGGGGTCCAAGAGACCCAGTACTTC; cdr3_aa: CASSVGGGTASGVQETQYF
v_call: TRBV6-4; j_call: TRBJ1-1; d_call: .; cdr3_nt: TGTGCCAGCAGTCTGCACTCATACACTGAAGCTTTCTTT; cdr3_aa: CASSLHSYTEAFF
v_call: TRBV11-2; j_call: TRBJ2-1; d_call: .; cdr3_nt: TGTGCCAGCAGCCTAAGCTCCTACAATGAGCAGTTCTTC; cdr3_aa: CASSLSSYNEQFF
v_call: TRBV28; j_call: TRBJ2-7; d_call: .; cdr3_nt: TGTGCCAGCAGCCTTCTTCAGTACGAGCAGTACTTC; cdr3_aa: CASSLLQYEQYF
v_call: TRBV7-8; j_call: TRBJ2-1; d_call: .; cdr3_nt: TGTGCCAGCAGCCCCAAACGGACTACCGTACCTCGTGGTCCATCCTACAATGAGCAGTTCTTC; cdr3_aa: CASSPKRTTVPRGPSYNEQFF
v_call: TRBV6-5; j_call: TRBJ2-3; d_call: .; cdr3_nt: TGTGCCAGCAGTTCCGGGAAATACACAGATACGCAGTATTTT; cdr3_aa: CASSSGKYTDTQYF
v_call: TRBV2; j_call: TRBJ2-7; d_call: .; cdr3_nt: TGTGCCACCTCATGGACAGACGACGAGCAGTACTTC; cdr3_aa: CATSWTDDEQYF
v_call: TRBV7-3; j_call: TRBJ1-2; d_call: .; cdr3_nt: TGTGCCAGCAGCCATACAGGGACGGAGAACTACTATGGCTACACCTTC; cdr3_aa: CASSHTGTENYYGYTF
v_call: TRBV3-1/TRBV3-2; j_call: TRBJ2-2; d_call: .; cdr3_nt: TGTGCCAGCAGCCCCCCAGCGCGCACCGGGGAGCTGTTTTTT; cdr3_aa: CASSPPARTGELFF
v_call: TRBV9; j_call: TRBJ1-6; d_call: TRBD1; cdr3_nt: TGTGCCAGCAGCGGACAGGGGGATTTTTCACCCCTCCACTTT; cdr3_aa: CASSGQGDFSPLHF
v_call: TRBV20-1; j_call: TRBJ2-7; d_call: .; cdr3_nt: TGCAGTGCTAGTGGGGGGCGCTACGAGCAGTACTTC; cdr3_aa: CSASGGRYEQYF
v_call: TRBV2; j_call: TRBJ2-3; d_call: .; cdr3_nt: TGTGCCAGCAGTTATAGACAGACAGATACGCAGTATTTT; cdr3_aa: CASSYRQTDTQYF
v_call: TRBV9; j_call: TRBJ2-3; d_call: TRBD2; cdr3_nt: TGTGCCAGCAGCGTAGACGGTTGGGGTGGCGCGGGGGGATTATTAAATACGCAGTATTTT; cdr3_aa: CASSVDGWGGAGGLLNTQYF
v_call: TRBV2; j_call: TRBJ2-3; d_call: .; cdr3_nt: TGTGCCAGCCTCGGGACCCCACTCACAGATACGCAGTATTTT; cdr3_aa: CASLGTPLTDTQYF
v_call: TRBV11-3; j_call: TRBJ2-3; d_call: TRBD2; cdr3_nt: TGTGCCAGCAGCCAGCGGGGGGCTCTCACAGATACGCAGTATTTT; cdr3_aa: CASSQRGALTDTQYF
v_call: TRBV6-5; j_call: TRBJ1-1; d_call: .; cdr3_nt: TGTGCCAGCAGTTCGGGGCGTGCGGCTTTCTTT; cdr3_aa: CASSSGRAAFF
v_call: TRBV30; j_call: TRBJ1-4; d_call: .; cdr3_nt: TGTGCCTGGAGTGAGGGGGGGGCTAATGAAAAACTGTTTTTT; cdr3_aa: CAWSEGGANEKLFF
v_call: TRBV28; j_call: TRBJ1-4; d_call: TRBD1; cdr3_nt: TGTGCCAGCATTAAGGCGGGACAGATAAATGAAAAACTGTTTTTT; cdr3_aa: CASIKAGQINEKLFF
v_call: TRBV27; j_call: TRBJ1-2; d_call: TRBD1; cdr3_nt: TGTGCCAGCGGATCTTACCGGGACAGGGAAAAAGGTGGCGGCTACACCTTC; cdr3_aa: CASGSYRDREKGGGYTF
v_call: TRBV4-3; j_call: TRBJ2-5; d_call: TRBD1; cdr3_nt: TGCGCCAGCAGCCAAGATCTGAGCGGGACAGGGGCCTTCCAAGAGACCCAGTACTTC; cdr3_aa: CASSQDLSGTGAFQETQYF
v_call: TRBV9; j_call: TRBJ2-7; d_call: TRBD1; cdr3_nt: TGTGCCAGCAGCCCCACCACCGGACAGGGAGTAGTCGAGCAGTACTTC; cdr3_aa: CASSPTTGQGVVEQYF
v_call: TRBV12-3/TRBV12-4; j_call: TRBJ2-7; d_call: .; cdr3_nt: TGTGCCAGCAGTTGGACCCGCTACGAGCAGTACTTC; cdr3_aa: CASSWTRYEQYF
v_call: TRBV21-1; j_call: TRBJ1-1; d_call: .; cdr3_nt: TGTGCCAGCAGCAAAGGGGCTTTGATGAACACTGAAGCTTTCTTT; cdr3_aa: CASSKGALMNTEAFF
v_call: TRBV7-2; j_call: TRBJ1-1; d_call: .; cdr3_nt: TGTGCCAGCAGCTTAAACCCGGACAGCCCCGAGGGAGCTTTCTTT; cdr3_aa: CASSLNPDSPEGAFF
v_call: TRBV19; j_call: TRBJ1-5; d_call: .; cdr3_nt: TGTGCCAGTAGTATCGGACAGAGCAATCAGCCCCAGCATTTT; cdr3_aa: CASSIGQSNQPQHF
v_call: TRBV7-2; j_call: TRBJ2-3; d_call: .; cdr3_nt: TGTGCCAGCAGCCGGGCGGGACCCACAGATACGCAGTATTTT; cdr3_aa: CASSRAGPTDTQYF
v_call: TRBV4-1; j_call: TRBJ1-1; d_call: TRBD1; cdr3_nt: TGCGCCAGCAGCCAACCGACAGGGATGAACACTGAAGCTTTCTTT; cdr3_aa: CASSQPTGMNTEAFF
v_call: TRBV27; j_call: TRBJ1-1; d_call: .; cdr3_nt: TGTGCCAGCAGTACCACTAGGAACACTGAAGCTTTCTTT; cdr3_aa: CASSTTRNTEAFF
v_call: TRBV6-6; j_call: TRBJ1-6; d_call: .; cdr3_nt: TGTGCCAGCAGTTACGTTACGTCCTATAATTCACCCCTCCACTTT; cdr3_aa: CASSYVTSYNSPLHF
v_call: TRBV6-2/TRBV6-3; j_call: TRBJ2-7; d_call: TRBD2; cdr3_nt: TGTGCCAGCAGTTACCAGGCGGGGGGACGCTACGAGCAGTACTTC; cdr3_aa: CASSYQAGGRYEQYF
v_call: TRBV28; j_call: TRBJ1-2; d_call: TRBD1; cdr3_nt: TGTGCCAGCAGTCCGACAGGGGTTCCTAACTATGGCTACACCTTC; cdr3_aa: CASSPTGVPNYGYTF
v_call: TRBV5-3; j_call: TRBJ1-2; d_call: TRBD1; cdr3_nt: TGTGCCAGAAGCCCGGGTAGTTGGGACAGGGTCTACGGCTACACCTTC; cdr3_aa: CARSPGSWDRVYGYTF
v_call: TRBV7-8; j_call: TRBJ1-1; d_call: .; cdr3_nt: TGTGCCAGCAGCCCCGTACCACAGTCGAACACTGAAGCTTTCTTT; cdr3_aa: CASSPVPQSNTEAFF
v_call: TRBV19; j_call: TRBJ2-5; d_call: .; cdr3_nt: TGTGCCAGTAGTGATATCCGGGCTAAAGAAGAGACCCAGTACTTC; cdr3_aa: CASSDIRAKEETQYF
v_call: TRBV9; j_call: TRBJ2-3; d_call: .; cdr3_nt: TGTGCCAGCAGCGTAGGGTCCACAGATACGCAGTATTTT; cdr3_aa: CASSVGSTDTQYF
v_call: TRBV7-9; j_call: TRBJ1-5; d_call: .; cdr3_nt: TGTGCCAGCAGCCCCGGGGGCCAGCCCCAGCATTTT; cdr3_aa: CASSPGGQPQHF
v_call: TRBV5-1; j_call: TRBJ2-5; d_call: .; cdr3_nt: TGCGCCAGCAGCTTGCATCAAGAGACCCAGTACTTC; cdr3_aa: CASSLHQETQYF
v_call: TRBV9; j_call: TRBJ1-2; d_call: .; cdr3_nt: TGTGCCAGCAGCGTGAAGGCCAACGTTAACTATGGCTACACCTTC; cdr3_aa: CASSVKANVNYGYTF
v_call: TRBV4-3; j_call: TRBJ2-7; d_call: .; cdr3_nt: TGCGCCAGCAGCCAAGGGGGCCACAGGGACGAGCAGTACTTC; cdr3_aa: CASSQGGHRDEQYF
v_call: TRBV27; j_call: TRBJ2-7; d_call: .; cdr3_nt: TGTGCCAGCCGATTGGGGGGAACTAACCCCTACGAGCAGTACTTC; cdr3_aa: CASRLGGTNPYEQYF
v_call: TRBV10-1; j_call: TRBJ1-1; d_call: TRBD1; cdr3_nt: TGCGCCATCACCCAGGGGGGAGGAACTGAAGCTTTCTTT; cdr3_aa: CAITQGGGTEAFF
v_call: TRBV27; j_call: TRBJ1-6; d_call: .; cdr3_nt: TGTGCCAGCAGTTTGGCTAATTCACCCCTCCACTTT; cdr3_aa: CASSLANSPLHF
v_call: TRBV19; j_call: TRBJ2-1; d_call: .; cdr3_nt: TGTGCCACCCTGCCAGGACCGTACAATGAGCAGTTCTTC; cdr3_aa: CATLPGPYNEQFF
v_call: TRBV18; j_call: TRBJ2-7; d_call: .; cdr3_nt: TGTGCCAGCTCACCCGGGACTGGGGACGAGCAGTACTTC; cdr3_aa: CASSPGTGDEQYF
v_call: TRBV9; j_call: TRBJ1-1; d_call: .; cdr3_nt: TGTGCCAGCAGCGTACGGCCGGAGTCTATGAACACTGAAGCTTTCTTT; cdr3_aa: CASSVRPESMNTEAFF
v_call: TRBV12-3/TRBV12-4; j_call: TRBJ2-7; d_call: .; cdr3_nt: TGTGCCAGCAGTCTTGGACTCCCACTGCAGTACTTC; cdr3_aa: CASSLGLPLQYF
v_call: TRBV28; j_call: TRBJ2-2; d_call: .; cdr3_nt: TGTGCCAGCACAAAGAACACCGGGGAGCTGTTTTTT; cdr3_aa: CASTKNTGELFF
v_call: TRBV6-5; j_call: TRBJ2-7; d_call: TRBD1; cdr3_nt: TGTGCCAGCAGTTCAACGGGACAGGGGGAGCAGTACTTC; cdr3_aa: CASSSTGQGEQYF
v_call: TRBV28; j_call: TRBJ1-2; d_call: TRBD1; cdr3_nt: TGTGCCAGCAGGAAACAGGGGAACTATGGCTACACCTTC; cdr3_aa: CASRKQGNYGYTF
v_call: TRBV5-1; j_call: TRBJ2-7; d_call: .; cdr3_nt: TGCGCCAGCAGCTTGGAGAGCTCCAAAGCTGCGGGTCAGTACTTC; cdr3_aa: CASSLESSKAAGQYF
v_call: TRBV6-5; j_call: TRBJ1-1; d_call: .; cdr3_nt: TGTGCCAGCAGTATACGGGGGGCCCTGAACACTGAAGCTTTCTTT; cdr3_aa: CASSIRGALNTEAFF
v_call: TRBV15; j_call: TRBJ1-4; d_call: .; cdr3_nt: TGTGCCACCAGCGGTAGGGGGGGACCAAATGAAAAACTGTTTTTT; cdr3_aa: CATSGRGGPNEKLFF
v_call: TRBV5-1; j_call: TRBJ2-7; d_call: .; cdr3_nt: TGCGCCAGCAGCTCGACCGCCCCGAGCTCCTACGAGCAGTACTTC; cdr3_aa: CASSSTAPSSYEQYF